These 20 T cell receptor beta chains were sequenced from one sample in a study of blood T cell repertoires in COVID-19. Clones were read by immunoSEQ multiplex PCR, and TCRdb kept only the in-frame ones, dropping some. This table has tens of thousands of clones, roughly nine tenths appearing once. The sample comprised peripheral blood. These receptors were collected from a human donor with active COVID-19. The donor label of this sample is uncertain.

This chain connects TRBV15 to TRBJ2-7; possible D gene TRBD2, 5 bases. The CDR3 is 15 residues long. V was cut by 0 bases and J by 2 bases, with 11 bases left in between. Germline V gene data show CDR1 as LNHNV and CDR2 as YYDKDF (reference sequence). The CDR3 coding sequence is TGTGCCACCAGCAGAGATCGGGCGAGGGCCTACGAGCAGTACTTC. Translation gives CATSRDRARAYEQYF.

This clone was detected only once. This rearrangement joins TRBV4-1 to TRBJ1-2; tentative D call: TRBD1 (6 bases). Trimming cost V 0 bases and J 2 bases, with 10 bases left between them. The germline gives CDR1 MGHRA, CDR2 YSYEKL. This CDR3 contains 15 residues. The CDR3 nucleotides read TGCGCCAGCAGCCAAGATCCAGGGGTGAACTATGGCTACACCTTC. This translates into CASSQDPGVNYGYTF.

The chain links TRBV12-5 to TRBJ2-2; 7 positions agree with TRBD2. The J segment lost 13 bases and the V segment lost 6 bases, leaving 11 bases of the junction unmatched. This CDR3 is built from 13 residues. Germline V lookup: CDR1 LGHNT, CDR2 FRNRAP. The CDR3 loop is CASGRTSYRWLFF. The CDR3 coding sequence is TGTGCTAGTGGCCGGACTAGTTACCGGTGGCTGTTTTTT.

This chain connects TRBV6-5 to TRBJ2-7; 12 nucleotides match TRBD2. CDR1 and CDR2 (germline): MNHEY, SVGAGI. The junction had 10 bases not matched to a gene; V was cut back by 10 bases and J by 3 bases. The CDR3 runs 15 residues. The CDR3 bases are TGTGCCACCCGTTTGAAGACTAGCGGGAGCTACGAGCAGTACTTC. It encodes CATRLKTSGSYEQYF.

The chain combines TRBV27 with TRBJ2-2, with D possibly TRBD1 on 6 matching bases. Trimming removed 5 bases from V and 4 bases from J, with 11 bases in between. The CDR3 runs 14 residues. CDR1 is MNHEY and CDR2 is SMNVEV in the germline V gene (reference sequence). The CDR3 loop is CASSRTGSTGELFF. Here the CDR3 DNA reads TGTGCCAGCAGTCGAACAGGGAGCACCGGGGAGCTGTTTTTT.

The DNA of the CDR3 is TGTGCCTGGCTACGGAATTCACCCCTCCACTTT. Its translation: CAWLRNSPLHF. The genes are TRBV30 and TRBJ1-6; D is unclear. Trimming cost V 5 bases and J 7 bases, with 6 bases left between them. CDR1 GTSNPN and CDR2 SVGIG come from the germline V gene (reference sequence). The CDR3 has 11 amino acids.

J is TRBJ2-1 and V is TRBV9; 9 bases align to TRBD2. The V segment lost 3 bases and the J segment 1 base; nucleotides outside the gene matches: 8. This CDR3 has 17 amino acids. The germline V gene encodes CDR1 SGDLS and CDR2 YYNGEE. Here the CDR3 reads CASSGELAGVSYNEQFF. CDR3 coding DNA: TGTGCCAGCAGCGGGGAACTAGCGGGCGTGTCCTACAATGAGCAGTTCTTC.

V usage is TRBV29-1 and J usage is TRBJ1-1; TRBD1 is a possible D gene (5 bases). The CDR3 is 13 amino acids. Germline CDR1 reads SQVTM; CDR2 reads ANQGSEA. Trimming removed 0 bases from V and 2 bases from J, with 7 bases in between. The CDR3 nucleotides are TGCAGCGTTGAAGAAGGGGCTAACACTGAAGCTTTCTTT. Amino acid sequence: CSVEEGANTEAFF.

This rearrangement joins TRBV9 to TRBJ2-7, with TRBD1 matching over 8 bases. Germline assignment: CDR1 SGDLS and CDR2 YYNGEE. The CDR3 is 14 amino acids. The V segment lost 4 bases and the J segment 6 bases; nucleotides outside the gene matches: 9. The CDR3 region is CASSPGQVLGEQYF. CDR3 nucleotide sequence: TGTGCCAGCAGCCCGGGACAGGTTCTGGGCGAGCAGTACTTC.

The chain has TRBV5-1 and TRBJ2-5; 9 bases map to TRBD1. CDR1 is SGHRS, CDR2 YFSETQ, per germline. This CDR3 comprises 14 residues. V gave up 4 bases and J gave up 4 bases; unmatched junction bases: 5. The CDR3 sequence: CASSLGQGRETQYF. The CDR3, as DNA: TGCGCCAGCAGCCTCGGACAGGGGCGAGAGACCCAGTACTTC.

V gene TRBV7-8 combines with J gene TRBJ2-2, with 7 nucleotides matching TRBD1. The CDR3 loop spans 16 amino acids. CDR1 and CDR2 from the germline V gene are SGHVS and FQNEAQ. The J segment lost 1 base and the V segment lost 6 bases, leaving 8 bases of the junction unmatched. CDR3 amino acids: CASSPTRQGNTGELFF. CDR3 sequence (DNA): TGTGCCAGCAGTCCGACAAGACAGGGGAACACCGGGGAGCTGTTTTTT.

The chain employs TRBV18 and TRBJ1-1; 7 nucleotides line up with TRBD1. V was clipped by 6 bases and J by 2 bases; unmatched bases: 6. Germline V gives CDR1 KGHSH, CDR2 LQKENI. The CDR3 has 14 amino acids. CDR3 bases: TGTGCCAGCTCGATGGAGGGGGCCAACACTGAAGCTTTCTTT. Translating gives CASSMEGANTEAFF.

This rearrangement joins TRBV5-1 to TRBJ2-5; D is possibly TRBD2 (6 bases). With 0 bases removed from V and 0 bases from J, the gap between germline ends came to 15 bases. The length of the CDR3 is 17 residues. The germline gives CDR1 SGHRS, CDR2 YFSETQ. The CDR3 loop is CASSLAPAGPYQETQYF. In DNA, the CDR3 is TGCGCCAGCAGCTTGGCCCCGGCGGGGCCGTACCAAGAGACCCAGTACTTC.

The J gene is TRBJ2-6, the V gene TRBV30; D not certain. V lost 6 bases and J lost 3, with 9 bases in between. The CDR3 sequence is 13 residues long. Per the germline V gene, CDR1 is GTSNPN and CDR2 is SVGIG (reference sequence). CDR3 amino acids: CACTVSGANVLTF. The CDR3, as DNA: TGTGCCTGCACTGTTAGTGGGGCCAACGTCCTGACTTTC.

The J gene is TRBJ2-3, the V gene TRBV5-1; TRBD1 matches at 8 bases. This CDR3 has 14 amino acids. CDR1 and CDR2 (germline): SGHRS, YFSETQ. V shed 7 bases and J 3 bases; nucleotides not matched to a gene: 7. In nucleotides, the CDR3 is TGCGCCAGCTCAACAGGGGGACCGACAGATACGCAGTATTTT. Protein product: CASSTGGPTDTQYF.

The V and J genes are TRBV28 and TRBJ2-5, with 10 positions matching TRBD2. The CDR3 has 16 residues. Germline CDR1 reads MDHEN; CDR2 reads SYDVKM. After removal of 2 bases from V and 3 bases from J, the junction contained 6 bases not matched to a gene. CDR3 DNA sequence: TGTGCCAGCAGTTTAATTAGCGGACTAGCGGAAGAGACCCAGTACTTC. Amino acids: CASSLISGLAEETQYF.

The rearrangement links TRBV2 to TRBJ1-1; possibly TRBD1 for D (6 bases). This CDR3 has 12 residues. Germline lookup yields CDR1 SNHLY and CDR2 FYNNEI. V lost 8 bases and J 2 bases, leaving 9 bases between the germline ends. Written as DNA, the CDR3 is TGTGCCAGCTTACAGGGAAACACTGAAGCTTTCTTT. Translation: CASLQGNTEAFF.

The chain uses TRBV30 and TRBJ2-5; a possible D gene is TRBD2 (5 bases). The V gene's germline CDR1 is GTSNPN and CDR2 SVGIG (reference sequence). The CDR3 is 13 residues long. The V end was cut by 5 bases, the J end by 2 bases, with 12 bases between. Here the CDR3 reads CAWENSGQETQYF. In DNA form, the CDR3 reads TGTGCCTGGGAGAACAGCGGACAAGAGACCCAGTACTTC.

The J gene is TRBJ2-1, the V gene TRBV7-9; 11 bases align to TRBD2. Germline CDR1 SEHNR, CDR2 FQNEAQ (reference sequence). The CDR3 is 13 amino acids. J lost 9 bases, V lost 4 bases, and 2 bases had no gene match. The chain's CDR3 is CASSYGLAGEQFF. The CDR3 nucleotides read TGTGCCAGCAGCTATGGACTAGCGGGTGAGCAGTTCTTC.

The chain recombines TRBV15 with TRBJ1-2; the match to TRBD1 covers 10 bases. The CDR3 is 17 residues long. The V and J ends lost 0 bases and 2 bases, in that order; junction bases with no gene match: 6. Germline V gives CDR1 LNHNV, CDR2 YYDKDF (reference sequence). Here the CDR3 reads CATSRDLLGQGNYGYTF. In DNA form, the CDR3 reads TGTGCCACCAGCAGAGACCTCTTGGGACAGGGGAACTATGGCTACACCTTC.